Reported below is one T cell receptor beta chain. Its antigen is as yet unknown. The germline CDR1 and CDR2 sequences are MDHEN and SYDVKM. The CDR3 is 15 residues long. V shed 2 bases, J shed 7 bases, and the junction held 6 bases outside the gene matches. Use of 60 Vbeta and 13 Jbeta primers characterized the PCR. Libraries were prepared by immunoSEQ multiplex PCR; TCRdb keeps only in-frame clonotypes and omits some of them. Here the sample spans 270,000 or so clones, around 90% being singletons. The sample belongs to a study of cytomegalovirus exposure and HLA in healthy donors. Study-wide results and limits: Excluded: some indistinguishable V segments such as TRBV6-2 and TRBV6-3. Association of a missense DCLRE1C variant with TCR beta V- and J-gene trimming was reported in a later analysis. In vitro testing confirmed three CMV-associated chains as specific for CMV antigens. Most TCR sequences were uncommon, yet certain public TCRs appeared in many donors.

Sequenced material: PBMCs. This clonotype was sampled from a girl aged 2 to 10 in good health and CMV-seronegative. The chain employs TRBV28 and TRBJ1-4; 8 bases map to TRBD1. CDR3 coding DNA: TGTGCCAGCAGTTTAATCAGGGGGCAGGTTGAAAAACTGTTTTTT. Translation: CASSLIRGQVEKLFF.